This T cell receptor beta chain stems from a study of blood T cell repertoires in COVID-19. Original methodology: Amplification with reference gene primers provided the estimates of nucleated cell counts. The assay was immunoSEQ multiplex PCR, and TCRdb's table has in-frame clones only and misses some. That table supplies the V and J calls and clone size; D and trimming were determined from the DNA. The data show about 16,000 clones, about nine tenths seen once. This clone occurred a few times. Germline CDR1 LGHNA, CDR2 YSLEER. V was pared by 1 base and J by 6 bases, with 5 bases of the junction left unmatched. The CDR3 has 15 residues.

The sequenced material came from peripheral blood. The chain uses TRBV4-3 and TRBJ2-3; 9 positions agree with TRBD2. The source of this sequence is a human donor with active COVID-19. The donor label of this sample is uncertain. The CDR3, as DNA: TGCGCCAGCAGCCAAGGGGGACTAGCTGCGGATACGCAGTATTTT. As protein: CASSQGGLAADTQYF.